The 31 T cell receptor beta chains given below trace back to one sample, sequenced in a study of T-cell reconstitution after alpha-beta-depleted transplantation in children. Unique molecular identifiers tagged the TCRbeta library. TCRdb re-called the PCR reads through MiXCR, storing one row per CDR3 protein. Among fewer than 450,000 distinct CDR3 sequences listed, around 15% were seen once. Here the sequenced sample was PBMCs, mostly from graft donor cells, taken 360 days after TCRalphabeta/CD19-depleted stem cell transplant. Receptors originate from a male patient between 2 and 9 years old who had a stem cell transplant for acute lymphoblastic leukemia, so the T cells may come from the graft donor.

There are a few counts of this clonotype. The rearrangement links TRBV5-1 to TRBJ1-4; D is undetermined. The V end was cut by 2 bases, the J end by 0 bases, with 11 bases between. The CDR3 extends over 16 amino acids. Per the germline V gene, CDR1 is SGHRS and CDR2 is YFSETQ. CDR3 in DNA: TGCGCCAGCAGCTTAGGGAACAGTGCAACTAATGAAAAACTGTTTTTT. Residues: CASSLGNSATNEKLFF.

This chain connects TRBV5-1 to TRBJ2-1, with 7 bases matching TRBD2. The junction had 4 bases not matched to a gene; V was cut back by 3 bases and J by 4 bases. Germline V gives CDR1 SGHRS, CDR2 YFSETQ. CDR3 size: 14 residues. This CDR3 reads CASSSNSGYNEQFF. Here the CDR3 DNA reads TGCGCCAGCAGCTCTAATAGCGGGTACAATGAGCAGTTCTTC.

This clonotype was counted between two and nine times. J is TRBJ2-3 and V is TRBV7-9, with D unclear. The CDR3 is made up of 13 amino acids. CDR1 is SEHNR and CDR2 is FQNEAQ in the germline V gene (reference sequence). Trimming cost V 3 bases and J 3 bases, with 7 bases left between them. CDR3 DNA: TGTGCCAGCAGCTTCCCCGTTACAGATACGCAGTATTTT. Its translation: CASSFPVTDTQYF.

The V and J genes are TRBV5-6 and TRBJ2-7; 8 bases are a match to TRBD1. This CDR3 contains 14 residues. V shed 4 bases, J shed 6 bases, and the junction held 9 bases outside the gene matches. Germline V CDR1 and CDR2: SGHDT, YYEEEE. The CDR3 DNA sequence: TGTGCCAGCAGCGCCGACAGGGGTGCGGGCGAGCAGTACTTC. Amino acid sequence: CASSADRGAGEQYF.

The chain uses TRBV18 and TRBJ1-2; D is undetermined. Trimming pared 3 bases from V and 4 bases from J, leaving 12 bases between. Germline V gene sequence: CDR1 KGHSH, CDR2 LQKENI. This CDR3 spans 14 amino acids. The CDR3 coding sequence is TGTGCCAGCTCACCGTTAGTAGCGACCTATGGCTACACCTTC. Translating it yields CASSPLVATYGYTF.

The chain combines TRBV7-9 with TRBJ1-2, with a weak D call TRBD1 (5 bases). Between the trimmed V and J ends, which lost 0 bases and 4 bases, there was a span of 12 bases. This CDR3 contains 15 residues. Germline V gene sequence: CDR1 SEHNR, CDR2 FQNEAQ (reference sequence). The CDR3 region is CASSLARDSSYGYTF. Here the CDR3 DNA reads TGTGCCAGCAGCTTAGCTCGTGACAGTTCCTATGGCTACACCTTC.

The rearrangement uses TRBV5-6 and TRBJ2-5, with D unclear. The CDR3 is 15 amino acids. Germline CDR1 is SGHDT and CDR2 is YYEEEE. V gave up 0 bases and J gave up 3 bases, with 12 bases separating them. For the CDR3, the DNA is TGTGCCAGCAGCTTGGCGTGGCAGATTAAAGAGACCCAGTACTTC. Translated: CASSLAWQIKETQYF.

This clonotype appeared a few times. The chain uses TRBV9 and TRBJ2-3; 11 nucleotides align to TRBD1. Germline CDR1 is SGDLS and CDR2 is YYNGEE. This CDR3 has 15 residues. V lost 4 bases, J lost 5 bases, and 6 bases stayed unmatched. The CDR3 DNA is TGTGCCAGCAGCATACGGACAGGGGGCAGAGATACGCAGTATTTT. Its protein is CASSIRTGGRDTQYF. The full variable domain, rest sourced from reference TRBV9 and TRBJ2-3, is DSGVTQTPKHLITATGQRVTLRCSPRSGDLSVYWYQQSLDQGLQFLIQYYNGEERAKGNILERFSAQQFPDLHSELNLSSLELGDSALYFCASSIRTGGRDTQYFGPGTRLTVL.

V gene TRBV7-6 combines with J gene TRBJ2-4; no firm D call. Germline loops: CDR1 SGHVS, CDR2 FNYEAQ. Trimming took off 1 base at V and 8 bases at J, with 9 bases between the two ends. This CDR3 has 13 residues. CDR3 coding DNA: TGTGCCAGCAGCTTAGGGGTGAAAGACATTCAGTACTTC. It codes for CASSLGVKDIQYF.

The chain uses TRBV12-3 or TRBV12-4 and TRBJ2-2; a weak D match, TRBD1 (6 bases). Trimming left V 4 bases short and J 4 bases short, with 16 bases between. The CDR3 totals 16 residues. The CDR3: CASSSDGGRFTGELFF. The CDR3 nucleotides read TGTGCCAGCAGTTCCGATGGGGGCCGCTTCACCGGGGAGCTGTTTTTT.

In this sample, this clonotype turned up a few times. The rearrangement joins TRBV6-2 or TRBV6-3 to TRBJ2-2; a possible D gene is TRBD2 (5 bases). This CDR3 spans 17 amino acids. V lost 6 bases and J lost 6, with 23 bases in between. Germline V CDR1 and CDR2: MNHEY, SVGEGT. As DNA, the CDR3 is TGTGCCAGCAGGCAAACTACGCTAATAGGGAGCGCCGGGGAGCTGTTTTTT. Its protein is CASRQTTLIGSAGELFF.

This chain uses TRBV20-1 with TRBJ2-1; TRBD2 matches at 14 bases. CDR1 and CDR2 (germline): DFQATT, SNEGSKA (reference sequence). The length of the CDR3 is 15 residues. With V trimmed by 6 bases and J by 10 bases, 11 bases remained unmatched. As DNA, the CDR3 is TGCAGTGCGCGACTAGCGGGAGGGCCTCTGGGAGAGCAGTTCTTC. This translates into CSARLAGGPLGEQFF.

This clonotype was seen repeatedly, ten times or more. CDR3 sequence: CASSLEAGRQPQHF. CDR3 nucleotides: TGCGCCAGCAGCTTGGAAGCAGGGCGGCAGCCCCAGCATTTT. The V gene is TRBV5-1, the J gene TRBJ1-5; D is possibly TRBD1 (5 bases). Trimming removed 0 bases from V and 7 bases from J, with 11 bases in between. CDR1 is SGHRS, CDR2 YFSETQ, per germline. The CDR3 has 14 residues.

In this sample, this clonotype turned up a few times. J is TRBJ2-5 and V is TRBV4-1; the match to TRBD2 covers 7 bases. The CDR3 runs 17 residues. Trimming removed 1 base from V and 4 bases from J; junction bases left unmatched: 12. Germline-derived CDR1 and CDR2 are MGHRA and YSYEKL. This CDR3 is CASSQVRGSSGGETQYF. The DNA for the CDR3 is TGCGCCAGCAGCCAAGTTCGCGGTTCTAGCGGCGGAGAGACCCAGTACTTC.

This clonotype was recorded at least ten times. The rearrangement uses TRBV7-9 and TRBJ2-2; D not certain. Germline assignment: CDR1 SEHNR and CDR2 FQNEAQ (reference sequence). The V end was cut by 3 bases, the J end by 8 bases, with 7 bases between. The CDR3 contains 12 residues. CDR3 region: CASSFGQGELFF. The CDR3 nucleotides are TGTGCCAGCAGCTTCGGTCAAGGGGAGCTGTTTTTT.

This clonotype was counted many times. The chain is built from TRBV10-3 and TRBJ2-5, with D maybe TRBD1 (5 bases). Trimming removed 8 bases from V and 1 base from J, with 17 bases in between. This CDR3 is built from 15 residues. The V gene's germline CDR1 is ENHRY and CDR2 SYGVKD. CDR3: CAIFPRRQLQETQYF. For the CDR3, the DNA is TGTGCCATCTTCCCACGACGACAGCTCCAAGAGACCCAGTACTTC.

The J gene is TRBJ1-1, the V gene TRBV28, with D possibly matching TRBD1 (5 bases). The V gene lost 6 bases and the J gene lost 4 bases, with 15 bases spanning the gap. The CDR3 covers 14 residues. Germline V gene sequence: CDR1 MDHEN, CDR2 SYDVKM. The CDR3 region is CASSDTGRSTEAFF. The CDR3 region has the DNA TGTGCCAGCAGCGACACAGGCCGGAGCACTGAAGCTTTCTTT.

In its sample, this clonotype was seen a few times. The J gene is TRBJ2-3, the V gene TRBV15; TRBD2 agrees at 9 bases. The CDR3 contains 16 residues. The germline CDR1 and CDR2 sequences are LNHNV and YYDKDF (reference sequence). Trimming cost V 2 bases and J 5 bases; bases outside gene matches: 8. The CDR3 DNA sequence: TGTGCCACCAGCAGATACCGTTTTAGCGGGAGAGATACGCAGTATTTT. It encodes CATSRYRFSGRDTQYF.

This clonotype turned up a few times. V usage is TRBV7-8 and J usage is TRBJ2-7; D may be TRBD2 (5 bases). The CDR3 spans 15 residues. CDR1 and CDR2 (germline): SGHVS, FQNEAQ. Trimming left V 1 base short and J 3 bases short, with 13 bases between. The CDR3 region has the DNA TGTGCCAGCAGCTTAGTTCGGGGAGAAGGCTACGAGCAGTACTTC. This sequence encodes CASSLVRGEGYEQYF.

This clonotype has only a few counts. This sequence joins TRBV15 and TRBJ2-5; the D gene is possibly TRBD1 (6 bases). Trimming took off 0 bases at V and 1 base at J, with 9 bases between the two ends. The CDR3 is 15 amino acids. Germline V CDR1 and CDR2: LNHNV, YYDKDF (reference sequence). CDR3 in DNA: TGTGCCACCAGCAGAGATTTAGGGGGCCAAGAGACCCAGTACTTC. Protein product: CATSRDLGGQETQYF.

This sequence joins TRBV12-3 or TRBV12-4 and TRBJ2-7; no firm D call. CDR3 length equals 13 residues. V was clipped by 6 bases and J by 3 bases, with 12 bases between them. The CDR3 loop is CASRGPLGYEQYF. CDR3 in DNA: TGTGCCAGCAGAGGCCCTCTCGGCTACGAGCAGTACTTC.

This clonotype was detected only a few times. The rearrangement links TRBV7-6 to TRBJ2-5, with 12 bases identical to TRBD2. V trimming: 4 bases; J trimming: 5 bases; junction bases outside the gene matches: 5. CDR3 length: 15 amino acids. Germline CDR1 is SGHVS and CDR2 is FNYEAQ. The CDR3 DNA follows: TGTGCCAGCAGCTCGCGACTAGCGGGAGTCGAGACCCAGTACTTC. Translating gives CASSSRLAGVETQYF.

This rearrangement joins TRBV30 to TRBJ2-7; no firm D call. CDR1 and CDR2 (germline): GTSNPN, SVGIG (reference sequence). Trimming shortened V by 0 bases and J by 0 bases, and 6 bases separated the two germline ends. There are 13 residues in the CDR3. CDR3 sequence reads: CAWSVSSSYEQYF. The DNA of the CDR3 is TGTGCCTGGAGTGTATCAAGCTCCTACGAGCAGTACTTC.

V usage is TRBV5-1 and J usage is TRBJ2-6; the match to TRBD1 covers 8 bases. The germline V gene encodes CDR1 SGHRS and CDR2 YFSETQ. The CDR3 extends over 17 amino acids. V lost 8 bases to trimming and J lost 0 bases; unmatched junction nucleotides: 10. CDR3 nucleotides: TGCGCCAGTTCTCTTGGACAGGGCTCCTCTGGGGCCAACGTCCTGACTTTC. It is translated as CASSLGQGSSGANVLTF.

The V call is TRBV12-3 or TRBV12-4, the J call TRBJ1-2; D not certain. V was cut by 7 bases and J by 2 bases, with 17 bases left in between. The CDR3 totals 15 residues. Here the CDR3 reads CASTPTRTGNYGYTF. The CDR3 DNA reads TGTGCCAGCACCCCGACCCGTACGGGAAACTATGGCTACACCTTC.

This clonotype was detected a few times. The chain is built from TRBV20-1 and TRBJ1-2, with unresolved D. The germline gives CDR1 DFQATT, CDR2 SNEGSKA (reference sequence). Trimming removed 5 bases from V and 7 bases from J, with 11 bases in between. The CDR3 runs to 11 residues. This chain's CDR3 is CSAGPLGGYTF. The CDR3 DNA reads TGCAGTGCTGGTCCTTTGGGTGGCTACACCTTC.

This chain joins TRBV19 and TRBJ2-1; 10 nucleotides agree with TRBD2. From germline, CDR1 is LNHDA and CDR2 SQIVND (reference sequence). With 5 bases clipped from V and 10 bases from J, the junction kept 14 bases outside the gene matches. This CDR3 contains 16 residues. The CDR3 region has the DNA TGTGCCAGTAGTTCCTCTAGCGGGAGAAGGATTAGGGAGCAGTTCTTC. It specifies CASSSSSGRRIREQFF.

A few counts support this clonotype. The CDR3 loop reads CASSLGVSGSSEQYF. In DNA, the CDR3 is TGTGCCAGCAGCCTAGGGGTTTCCGGATCCAGCGAGCAGTACTTC. The J gene is TRBJ2-7, the V gene TRBV12-3 or TRBV12-4; maybe TRBD1 (5 bases). The CDR3 spans 15 residues. V was shortened by 6 bases and J by 6 bases, with 21 bases between the two germline ends.

V usage is TRBV7-2 and J usage is TRBJ2-4, with 7 bases lining up with TRBD2. The CDR3 totals 16 residues. With V trimmed by 1 base and J by 4 bases, 7 bases remained unmatched. Germline V gene data show CDR1 as SGHTA and CDR2 as FQGNSA. CDR3 in amino acids: CASSLVARDYKNIQYF. CDR3 sequence (DNA): TGTGCCAGCAGCTTAGTAGCGCGGGACTATAAAAACATTCAGTACTTC.

The chain joins TRBV5-5 to TRBJ1-1; D may be TRBD1 (5 bases). The CDR3 runs 14 residues. Trimming stripped 2 bases from V and 1 base from J, with 9 bases between. Germline loops: CDR1 SGHKS, CDR2 YYEKEE (reference sequence). The CDR3 coding sequence is TGTGCCAGCAGCTTATGGGGGAGGAACACTGAAGCTTTCTTT. It translates to CASSLWGRNTEAFF.

Only a few counts were recorded for this clonotype. V usage is TRBV12-3 or TRBV12-4 and J usage is TRBJ2-3, with no clear D. The CDR3 has 15 residues. The germline V and J ends were trimmed by 5 bases and 7 bases, with 19 bases remaining between them. The CDR3 sequence: CASSVKFPPSYTQYF. The CDR3 nucleotides are TGTGCCAGCAGTGTTAAGTTCCCCCCCTCTTATACGCAGTATTTT.